A selection of T cell receptor beta chains follows, all from one sample in a study of cytomegalovirus exposure and HLA in healthy donors. Method: immunoSEQ multiplex PCR; TCRdb's copy keeps in-frame clones and lacks some. This sample yields about 190,000 clones, of which 81% are seen a single time; approximately 3.9% belongs to the top ten. The sample taken for sequencing was PBMCs. The receptors were sampled from a man aged 45 to 65 in good health and CMV-seronegative. Both conserved end residues are part of each CDR3. Fields, in order: D gene, V gene, clone size, J gene, CDR3 protein, CDR3 DNA. A D gene is named only where the DNA matches it firmly. A row's size may be missing; if present it is once, few, many or a size class.

d_call: .
v_call: TRBV5-6
clone_size: .
j_call: TRBJ1-2
cdr3_aa: CASSLVSGDGYTF
cdr3_nt: TGTGCCAGCAGCTTGGTCTCAGGGGATGGCTACACCTTC

d_call: TRBD1
v_call: TRBV14
clone_size: .
j_call: TRBJ1-1
cdr3_aa: CASTGTGTISTEAFF
cdr3_nt: TGTGCCAGCACCGGGACAGGGACGATCAGCACTGAAGCTTTCTTT

d_call: TRBD2
v_call: TRBV2
clone_size: few
j_call: TRBJ2-5
cdr3_aa: CASSSSGVTQETQYF
cdr3_nt: TGTGCCAGCAGTTCTAGCGGGGTAACTCAAGAGACCCAGTACTTC

d_call: TRBD1
v_call: TRBV5-1
clone_size: few
j_call: TRBJ2-7
cdr3_aa: CASSLSGTGPYEQYF
cdr3_nt: TGCGCCAGCAGCCTTTCCGGGACAGGCCCCTACGAGCAGTACTTC

d_call: .
v_call: TRBV11-3
clone_size: .
j_call: TRBJ2-7
cdr3_aa: CASSLRGEVTYEQYF
cdr3_nt: TGTGCCAGCAGCCTCCGCGGTGAGGTTACGTACGAGCAGTACTTC

d_call: .
v_call: TRBV18
clone_size: .
j_call: TRBJ2-3
cdr3_aa: CASSPPGVGDTQYF
cdr3_nt: TGTGCCAGCTCACCACCAGGGGTGGGAGATACGCAGTATTTT

d_call: .
v_call: TRBV4-1
clone_size: .
j_call: TRBJ2-5
cdr3_aa: CASSQISQETQYF
cdr3_nt: TGCGCCAGCAGCCAAATTAGTCAAGAGACCCAGTACTTC

d_call: .
v_call: TRBV4-3
clone_size: .
j_call: TRBJ2-3
cdr3_aa: CASSHLWQATDTQYF
cdr3_nt: TGCGCCAGCAGCCACCTTTGGCAGGCCACAGATACGCAGTATTTT

d_call: TRBD2
v_call: TRBV6-1
clone_size: .
j_call: TRBJ2-5
cdr3_aa: CATISGQLRETQYF
cdr3_nt: TGTGCCACGATTAGCGGGCAACTAAGGGAGACCCAGTACTTC

d_call: .
v_call: TRBV25-1
clone_size: .
j_call: TRBJ1-3
cdr3_aa: CASSGLGDFAGNTIYF
cdr3_nt: TGTGCCAGCAGTGGTCTCGGGGATTTTGCTGGAAACACCATATATTTT

d_call: .
v_call: TRBV12-5
clone_size: .
j_call: TRBJ1-2
cdr3_aa: CASGTGGLWGGYTF
cdr3_nt: TGTGCTTCCGGGACCGGGGGACTATGGGGTGGCTACACCTTC

d_call: .
v_call: TRBV29-1
clone_size: .
j_call: TRBJ2-5
cdr3_aa: CSADTPQTQYF
cdr3_nt: TGCAGCGCGGACACACCCCAGACCCAGTACTTC

d_call: .
v_call: TRBV19
clone_size: .
j_call: TRBJ1-5
cdr3_aa: CASSLQGFNQPQHF
cdr3_nt: TGTGCCAGTAGCCTTCAGGGTTTCAATCAGCCCCAGCATTTT

d_call: .
v_call: TRBV7-2
clone_size: .
j_call: TRBJ2-2
cdr3_aa: CASSLSWELFF
cdr3_nt: TGTGCCAGCAGCTTAAGCTGGGAGCTGTTTTTT

d_call: TRBD1
v_call: TRBV2
clone_size: .
j_call: TRBJ1-5
cdr3_aa: CASTGTGYQPQHF
cdr3_nt: TGTGCGAGCACCGGGACAGGGTATCAGCCCCAGCATTTT

d_call: .
v_call: TRBV2
clone_size: .
j_call: TRBJ2-1
cdr3_aa: CASSRQNEQFF
cdr3_nt: TGTGCCAGCAGTCGTCAGAATGAGCAGTTCTTC

d_call: TRBD2
v_call: TRBV7-2
clone_size: .
j_call: TRBJ2-7
cdr3_aa: CASSLAGTSGSSYEQYF
cdr3_nt: TGTGCCAGCAGCTTAGCAGGGACTAGCGGAAGCTCCTACGAGCAGTACTTC

d_call: .
v_call: TRBV18
clone_size: .
j_call: TRBJ1-4
cdr3_aa: CASAQGFGEKLFF
cdr3_nt: TGTGCCAGTGCACAGGGCTTCGGGGAAAAACTGTTTTTT

d_call: .
v_call: TRBV5-5
clone_size: .
j_call: TRBJ2-7
cdr3_aa: CASTGGPYEQYF
cdr3_nt: TGTGCCAGCACGGGGGGCCCCTACGAGCAGTACTTC

d_call: TRBD1
v_call: TRBV6-1
clone_size: .
j_call: TRBJ2-5
cdr3_aa: CASSRDRGRETQYF
cdr3_nt: TGTGCCAGCAGCCGGGACAGGGGGCGGGAGACCCAGTACTTC

d_call: .
v_call: TRBV27
clone_size: .
j_call: TRBJ2-7
cdr3_aa: CASSRRTDFPEQYF
cdr3_nt: TGTGCCAGCAGCCGTAGGACAGATTTCCCCGAGCAGTACTTC

d_call: TRBD2
v_call: TRBV4-3
clone_size: .
j_call: TRBJ2-1
cdr3_aa: CASSQDPPTGLANYNEQFF
cdr3_nt: TGCGCCAGCAGCCAAGATCCCCCGACGGGACTAGCAAACTACAATGAGCAGTTCTTC

d_call: .
v_call: TRBV19
clone_size: .
j_call: TRBJ1-2
cdr3_aa: CASTGRSGHYGYTF
cdr3_nt: TGTGCCAGCACTGGCCGTAGTGGGCACTATGGCTACACCTTC

d_call: TRBD2
v_call: TRBV19
clone_size: .
j_call: TRBJ2-1
cdr3_aa: CASIVTSPPTYNEQFF
cdr3_nt: TGTGCCAGTATTGTGACTAGCCCCCCAACCTACAATGAGCAGTTCTTC

d_call: .
v_call: TRBV27
clone_size: few
j_call: TRBJ2-1
cdr3_aa: CASSPPRFSEQFF
cdr3_nt: TGTGCCAGCAGTCCCCCTCGTTTTAGTGAGCAGTTCTTC

d_call: TRBD1
v_call: TRBV19
clone_size: .
j_call: TRBJ1-6
cdr3_aa: CASSPRTGLSPLHF
cdr3_nt: TGTGCCAGTAGTCCTCGGACAGGACTTTCACCCCTCCACTTT

d_call: TRBD1
v_call: TRBV7-2
clone_size: few
j_call: TRBJ1-4
cdr3_aa: CASSWDRGLGKLFF
cdr3_nt: TGTGCCAGCAGCTGGGACAGGGGGCTAGGTAAACTGTTTTTT

d_call: TRBD1
v_call: TRBV6-5
clone_size: .
j_call: TRBJ2-3
cdr3_aa: CASREDRGRTDTQYF
cdr3_nt: TGTGCCAGCAGAGAGGACAGGGGGCGCACAGATACGCAGTATTTT

d_call: .
v_call: TRBV19
clone_size: few
j_call: TRBJ2-3
cdr3_aa: CASRPTVRTDTQYF
cdr3_nt: TGTGCCAGTAGACCGACAGTGCGCACAGATACGCAGTATTTT

d_call: .
v_call: TRBV6-5
clone_size: .
j_call: TRBJ2-7
cdr3_aa: CASSSPGRTPYEQYF
cdr3_nt: TGTGCCAGCAGTTCCCCTGGACGGACACCCTACGAGCAGTACTTC

d_call: .
v_call: TRBV4-2
clone_size: .
j_call: TRBJ1-4
cdr3_aa: CASSQEPTAGEKLFF
cdr3_nt: TGTGCCAGCAGCCAAGAGCCGACTGCGGGTGAAAAACTGTTTTTT

d_call: TRBD1
v_call: TRBV12-5
clone_size: .
j_call: TRBJ1-4
cdr3_aa: CASGPGQGFEKLFF
cdr3_nt: TGTGCTAGTGGGCCGGGACAGGGATTTGAAAAACTGTTTTTT

d_call: TRBD1
v_call: TRBV19
clone_size: .
j_call: TRBJ2-1
cdr3_aa: CASSMTGDRFNEQFF
cdr3_nt: TGTGCCAGTAGTATGACGGGGGACAGGTTCAATGAGCAGTTCTTC

d_call: .
v_call: TRBV7-8
clone_size: .
j_call: TRBJ2-1
cdr3_aa: CASSLGATRGYNEQFF
cdr3_nt: TGTGCCAGCAGCTTAGGAGCGACAAGGGGTTACAATGAGCAGTTCTTC

d_call: .
v_call: TRBV9
clone_size: few
j_call: TRBJ1-1
cdr3_aa: CASSVGRTAGTEAFF
cdr3_nt: TGTGCCAGCAGCGTAGGACGGACTGCCGGCACTGAAGCTTTCTTT

d_call: .
v_call: TRBV7-3
clone_size: .
j_call: TRBJ2-7
cdr3_aa: CASSLAFGTPYEQYF
cdr3_nt: TGTGCCAGCAGCTTAGCGTTCGGGACACCTTACGAGCAGTACTTC

d_call: TRBD1
v_call: TRBV27
clone_size: .
j_call: TRBJ1-1
cdr3_aa: CASSRTGNGEAFF
cdr3_nt: TGTGCCAGCAGTCGGACAGGGAATGGTGAAGCTTTCTTT

d_call: .
v_call: TRBV5-1
clone_size: few
j_call: TRBJ1-1
cdr3_aa: CASSSGQNTEAFF
cdr3_nt: TGCGCCAGCAGCTCCGGACAGAACACTGAAGCTTTCTTT

d_call: .
v_call: TRBV4-3
clone_size: few
j_call: TRBJ1-4
cdr3_aa: CASSQGQNEKLFF
cdr3_nt: TGCGCCAGCAGCCAAGGGCAGAATGAAAAACTGTTTTTT

d_call: .
v_call: TRBV30
clone_size: .
j_call: TRBJ1-5
cdr3_aa: CAWSLPGYSNQPQHF
cdr3_nt: TGTGCCTGGAGTCTCCCAGGGTATAGCAATCAGCCCCAGCATTTT

d_call: .
v_call: TRBV7-2
clone_size: .
j_call: TRBJ2-3
cdr3_aa: CASSLVRTDTQYF
cdr3_nt: TGTGCCAGCAGCTTAGTCCGGACAGATACGCAGTATTTT

d_call: .
v_call: TRBV27
clone_size: .
j_call: TRBJ1-5
cdr3_aa: CASSVDVGSSNQPQHF
cdr3_nt: TGTGCCAGCAGTGTCGACGTTGGGAGTAGCAATCAGCCCCAGCATTTT

d_call: .
v_call: TRBV4-1
clone_size: .
j_call: TRBJ2-7
cdr3_aa: CASSRAGTTEITYEQYF
cdr3_nt: TGCGCCAGCAGCCGGGCGGGGACGACGGAAATCACCTACGAGCAGTACTTC

d_call: .
v_call: TRBV11-2
clone_size: .
j_call: TRBJ2-7
cdr3_aa: CASSLVPRALSYEQYF
cdr3_nt: TGTGCCAGCAGCTTAGTTCCCCGCGCGCTCTCCTACGAGCAGTACTTC

d_call: .
v_call: TRBV2
clone_size: .
j_call: TRBJ2-5
cdr3_aa: CASSEWATQYF
cdr3_nt: TGTGCCAGCAGTGAATGGGCGACCCAGTACTTC

d_call: .
v_call: TRBV2
clone_size: .
j_call: TRBJ2-2
cdr3_aa: CASRWEDTGELFF
cdr3_nt: TGTGCCAGCAGATGGGAGGACACCGGGGAGCTGTTTTTT

d_call: .
v_call: TRBV6-5
clone_size: .
j_call: TRBJ2-3
cdr3_aa: CASSTASTDTQYF
cdr3_nt: TGTGCCAGCAGTACAGCTAGCACAGATACGCAGTATTTT

d_call: .
v_call: TRBV27
clone_size: few
j_call: TRBJ1-2
cdr3_aa: CASSPSYPGGYTF
cdr3_nt: TGTGCCAGCAGCCCCTCCTATCCAGGGGGCTACACCTTC

d_call: .
v_call: TRBV7-8
clone_size: once
j_call: TRBJ2-3
cdr3_aa: CASSLLDTQYF
cdr3_nt: TGTGCCAGCAGCCTCCTAGATACGCAGTATTTT

d_call: TRBD2
v_call: TRBV12-5
clone_size: .
j_call: TRBJ2-1
cdr3_aa: CASGLRLAGTYNEQFF
cdr3_nt: TGTGCTAGTGGACTGAGACTAGCGGGGACCTACAATGAGCAGTTCTTC

d_call: .
v_call: TRBV11-2
clone_size: .
j_call: TRBJ1-3
cdr3_aa: CASSLSGGSGNTIYF
cdr3_nt: TGTGCCAGCAGCCTCAGCGGGGGCTCTGGAAACACCATATATTTT

d_call: TRBD1
v_call: TRBV7-9
clone_size: few
j_call: TRBJ2-5
cdr3_aa: CASSTRQGSSQETQYF
cdr3_nt: TGTGCCAGCAGCACCAGACAGGGTAGCTCCCAAGAGACCCAGTACTTC

d_call: TRBD1
v_call: TRBV19
clone_size: .
j_call: TRBJ2-3
cdr3_aa: CASSIGGQGARTQYF
cdr3_nt: TGTGCCAGTAGTATAGGGGGACAGGGGGCAAGGACGCAGTATTTT

d_call: TRBD1
v_call: TRBV5-5
clone_size: many
j_call: TRBJ1-2
cdr3_aa: CASRWTGGTYGYTF
cdr3_nt: TGTGCCAGCAGGTGGACAGGGGGGACCTATGGCTACACCTTC

d_call: .
v_call: TRBV4-3
clone_size: .
j_call: TRBJ2-5
cdr3_aa: CASSQEQGGGPQYF
cdr3_nt: TGCGCCAGCAGCCAAGAACAGGGCGGCGGGCCCCAGTACTTC